The present TCR beta chain was sequenced within a study of identical twins. Overall study results and limits: Invariant MAIT and iNKT cells may have partly biased zero-insertion analyses.

This clonotype came up a few times. Its antigen is not identified. The V gene end was trimmed by 8 bases and the J gene end by 5 bases; junction bases not matched to a gene: 8. The CDR3 sequence is 14 residues long. Template switching added a universal primer binding site, and final cDNA carried unique molecular identifiers. TCRdb recomputed calls from the 5' RACE reads with MiXCR, one row per CDR3 protein. The sample includes roughly 770,000 distinct CDR3 sequences, 18% of them seen just once. These same data were also listed under a study on T cells expressing NK-cell markers.

This sequence originates from a woman aged 18-29 years in good health. Source material: PBMCs. The V and J genes are TRBV12-3 or TRBV12-4 and TRBJ1-1, with 10 nucleotides matching TRBD1. In DNA form, the CDR3 reads TGTGCCAGCGCTTCGTCGGGACAGGGGACTGAAGCTTTCTTT. Protein product: CASASSGQGTEAFF.